The 26 T cell receptor beta chains reported below all come from one sample, sequenced in a study of cytomegalovirus exposure and HLA in healthy donors. With 60 Vbeta and 13 Jbeta primers, the PCR was carried out. The protocol was immunoSEQ multiplex PCR, while the TCRdb copy is restricted to in-frame clones and leaves out a portion. Of a few hundred thousand clones listed, around 80% were seen once; the top ten hold around 8%. The material sequenced was PBMCs. The receptors were gathered from a woman aged 60-75 years in good health and CMV-seropositive.

This rearrangement joins TRBV5-1 to TRBJ2-3, with 12 bases lining up with TRBD2. The germline V gene encodes CDR1 SGHRS and CDR2 YFSETQ. Trimming at V came to 5 bases and at J to 4 bases, leaving 14 bases not matched to a gene. CDR3 length equals 18 residues. The CDR3 loop reads CASSLDGTSGLGPDTQYF. The CDR3 nucleotides are TGCGCCAGCAGTCTAGACGGGACTAGCGGGTTGGGCCCAGATACGCAGTATTTT.

The chain links TRBV6-6 to TRBJ2-7; 10 bases map to TRBD1. The germline CDR1 and CDR2 sequences are MNHNY and SVGAGI (reference sequence). There are 14 residues in the CDR3. The V gene end was trimmed by 6 bases and the J gene end by 3 bases; junction bases not matched to a gene: 5. The CDR3 DNA reads as TGTGCCAGCAGCCGGGACAGGGGAATCTACGAGCAGTACTTC. It codes for CASSRDRGIYEQYF.

Points on this clone: The sample has other DNA sequences that encode this CDR3 too. This sequence joins TRBV7-2 and TRBJ1-3; D is unresolved. This CDR3 contains 12 residues. The germline V gene encodes CDR1 SGHTA and CDR2 FQGNSA. V lost 2 bases and J lost 5, with 4 bases in between. CDR3 loop: CASSLSRNTIYF. The CDR3 nucleotides are TGTGCCAGCAGCTTATCTAGAAACACCATATATTTT.

The chain is built from TRBV12-5 and TRBJ1-5; TRBD1 aligns across 9 bases. There are 14 residues in the CDR3. CDR1 is LGHNT, CDR2 FRNRAP, per germline. V was clipped by 6 bases and J by 4 bases; unmatched bases: 4. CDR3 residues: CASGKGQGNQPQHF. Here the CDR3 DNA reads TGTGCTAGTGGCAAGGGACAGGGAAATCAGCCCCAGCATTTT.

This clone came up once. The chain uses TRBV11-2 and TRBJ2-1, with D perhaps matching TRBD2 (5 bases). V lost 5 bases to trimming and J lost 4 bases, with 15 bases between them. The CDR3 length is 15 residues. Germline lookup yields CDR1 SGHAT and CDR2 FQNNGV. CDR3 DNA sequence: TGTGCCAGCAGCCCCGACTCCCGGGGTTACAATGAGCAGTTCTTC. This gives the protein CASSPDSRGYNEQFF.

The J gene is TRBJ1-2, the V gene TRBV27; 10 positions agree with TRBD1. This CDR3 comprises 14 residues. The V gene end was trimmed by 5 bases and the J gene end by 7 bases; junction bases not matched to a gene: 7. Germline loops: CDR1 MNHEY, CDR2 SMNVEV (reference sequence). The CDR3 protein is CASSPGQGKFGYTF. CDR3 bases: TGTGCCAGCAGTCCGGGACAGGGGAAATTTGGCTACACCTTC.

The V call is TRBV4-1, the J call TRBJ2-7, with TRBD1 matching over 8 bases. With V trimmed by 5 bases and J by 5 bases, 8 bases remained unmatched. Germline CDR1 reads MGHRA; CDR2 reads YSYEKL. This CDR3 region has 14 residues. For the CDR3, the DNA is TGCGCCAGCAGCACCCGACAGGGGTCGGACGAGCAGTACTTC. It is translated as CASSTRQGSDEQYF.

The J gene is TRBJ2-7, the V gene TRBV4-1; 9 bases are a match to TRBD2. V was clipped by 1 base and J by 2 bases; unmatched bases: 3. Germline values: CDR1 MGHRA, CDR2 YSYEKL. The CDR3 runs to 15 residues. The CDR3 protein is CASSQAASGTYEQYF. The DNA of the CDR3 is TGCGCCAGCAGCCAAGCGGCTAGCGGGACCTACGAGCAGTACTTC.

The rearrangement joins TRBV10-3 to TRBJ2-5; a weak D match, TRBD2 (5 bases). V lost 11 bases and J 1 base, leaving 17 bases between the germline ends. The CDR3 runs 14 residues. In germline, CDR1 is ENHRY, CDR2 SYGVKD. Here the CDR3 DNA reads TGTGCCGTTGGGTCCTTAGGAGGCCAAGAGACCCAGTACTTC. Translating gives CAVGSLGGQETQYF.

V gene TRBV9 combines with J gene TRBJ2-7, with TRBD1 matching 9 bases. The germline V gene encodes CDR1 SGDLS and CDR2 YYNGEE. The CDR3 length is 14 residues. V lost 0 bases, J lost 6 bases, and 4 bases stayed unmatched. The DNA for the CDR3 is TGTGCCAGCAGCGTAGAGGGACAGGGCTTCGAGCAGTACTTC. Its protein is CASSVEGQGFEQYF.

A note on this clone: In this CDR3 the conserved last residue, phenylalanine or tryptophan, is missing, so a read error is likely. This chain joins TRBV6-5 and TRBJ2-7; D perhaps matches TRBD1 (6 bases). V was pared by 2 bases and J by 2 bases, with 10 bases between. This CDR3 is built from 14 residues. CDR1 MNHEY and CDR2 SVGAGI come from the germline V gene. The CDR3 DNA reads TGTGCCAGCAGTTACCGACAGGTCCCCTACGAGCAGTACCTC. This gives the protein CASSYRQVPYEQYL.

The J gene is TRBJ2-7, the V gene TRBV27; 7 positions agree with TRBD1. The germline CDR1 and CDR2 sequences are MNHEY and SMNVEV (reference sequence). This CDR3 is built from 14 residues. Trimming removed 2 bases from V and 6 bases from J; junction bases left unmatched: 7. The CDR3 region is CASSLSRGGGEQYF. In nucleotides, the CDR3 is TGTGCCAGCAGTTTAAGTCGAGGGGGCGGCGAGCAGTACTTC.

This CDR3 is CASSLGGTVSEKLFF. In DNA, the CDR3 is TGTGCCAGCAGCTTAGGGGGGACAGTCAGCGAAAAACTGTTTTTT. This rearrangement joins TRBV7-9 to TRBJ1-4; 7 nucleotides line up with TRBD1. This CDR3 has 15 residues. Trimming cost V 1 base and J 8 bases; bases outside gene matches: 7. From germline, CDR1 is SEHNR and CDR2 FQNEAQ (reference sequence).

The chain employs TRBV5-1 and TRBJ1-2; D perhaps matches TRBD1 (5 bases). The germline gives CDR1 SGHRS, CDR2 YFSETQ. CDR3 length equals 12 residues. V was clipped by 3 bases and J by 5 bases, with 8 bases between them. CDR3 sequence: CASSSEGYGYTF. The CDR3 nucleotides are TGCGCCAGCAGCTCGGAGGGGTATGGCTACACCTTC.

This rearrangement joins TRBV4-1 to TRBJ1-6, with D tentatively TRBD1 (5 bases). The CDR3 has 15 amino acids. Germline assignment: CDR1 MGHRA and CDR2 YSYEKL. V lost 3 bases and J lost 7, with 13 bases in between. The CDR3 sequence: CASSQVRGRNSPLHF. In DNA form, the CDR3 reads TGCGCCAGCAGCCAGGTTCGGGGGAGAAATTCACCCCTCCACTTT.

On this clone itself: This CDR3 is also generated by other DNA sequences in the sample. The rearrangement links TRBV18 to TRBJ1-5; tentatively, D is TRBD1 (5 bases). Germline V gene data show CDR1 as KGHSH and CDR2 as LQKENI. This CDR3 spans 16 amino acids. V lost 0 bases to trimming and J lost 2 bases, with 11 bases between them. The CDR3 DNA sequence: TGTGCCAGCTCACCACCAGGTCAGGGCGGCAATCAGCCCCAGCATTTT. It specifies CASSPPGQGGNQPQHF.

This chain uses TRBV5-4 with TRBJ2-3, with a possible D match to TRBD1 (5 bases). The CDR3 length is 16 residues. Per germline, CDR1 SGHNT and CDR2 YYREEE (reference sequence). V gave up 4 bases and J gave up 0 bases, with 15 bases separating them. The CDR3 sequence: CASSQDTGFSTDTQYF. The CDR3 region has the DNA TGTGCCAGCAGCCAGGATACAGGTTTCAGCACAGATACGCAGTATTTT.

V usage is TRBV28 and J usage is TRBJ1-1, with D possibly matching TRBD1 (6 bases). Between the trimmed V and J ends, which lost 2 bases and 2 bases, there was a span of 12 bases. This CDR3 contains 15 residues. CDR1 is MDHEN, CDR2 SYDVKM, per germline. CDR3 coding DNA: TGTGCCAGCAGTTTACAGGGGAACTACAACACTGAAGCTTTCTTT. The encoded protein is CASSLQGNYNTEAFF.

DNA for the CDR3: TGTGCCAGCAGTTTTGCAGGGGGAGAGGGTGGCTACACCTTC. This gives the protein CASSFAGGEGGYTF. The gene calls are TRBV27 and TRBJ1-2; 7 nucleotides agree with TRBD1. Germline loops: CDR1 MNHEY, CDR2 SMNVEV (reference sequence). The V and J ends lost 3 bases and 7 bases, in that order; junction bases with no gene match: 8. This CDR3 comprises 14 residues.

This sequence joins TRBV19 and TRBJ1-1, with a possible D match to TRBD1 (6 bases). Trimming left V 4 bases short and J 3 bases short, with 12 bases between. Germline V gene sequence: CDR1 LNHDA, CDR2 SQIVND (reference sequence). The CDR3 is 14 amino acids. The CDR3 DNA is TGTGCCAGTAGTACAGGGGCGAGGCACACTGAAGCTTTCTTT. Amino acids: CASSTGARHTEAFF.

The chain combines TRBV10-3 with TRBJ2-2; 7 bases line up with TRBD2. Per the germline V gene, CDR1 is ENHRY and CDR2 is SYGVKD. The CDR3 totals 16 residues. The junction had 18 bases not matched to a gene; V was cut back by 10 bases and J by 7 bases. In nucleotides, the CDR3 is TGTGCCACCAAAGACGGGACTAACTGGAGCATCGGGGAGCTGTTTTTT. Encoded protein: CATKDGTNWSIGELFF.

The chain links TRBV5-6 to TRBJ2-3; 15 nucleotides agree with TRBD2. The trim removed 5 bases at V and 9 bases at J, leaving 7 bases unmatched. CDR3 size: 15 residues. Germline CDR1 SGHDT, CDR2 YYEEEE. CDR3 in DNA: TGTGCCAGCAGACAGGGACTAGCGGGAGGTGGGACGCAGTATTTT. Translating gives CASRQGLAGGGTQYF.

This rearrangement joins TRBV7-9 to TRBJ1-2; no definite D call. Trimming cost V 5 bases and J 6 bases, with 7 bases left between them. The length of the CDR3 is 11 residues. Germline CDR1 is SEHNR and CDR2 is FQNEAQ (reference sequence). Here the CDR3 DNA reads TGTGCCAGCAGCACAGCAGATGGCTACACCTTC. Encoded protein: CASSTADGYTF. Using reference TRBV7-9 and TRBJ1-2 for the parts outside the CDR3, the full variable domain is DTGVSQNPRHKITKRGQNVTFRCDPISEHNRLYWYRQTLGQGPEFLTYFQNEAQLEKSRLLSDRFSAERPKGSFSTLEIQRTEQGDSAMYLCASSTADGYTFGSGTRLTVV.

The V gene is TRBV28, the J gene TRBJ2-7; D possibly corresponds to TRBD2 (5 bases). This CDR3 has 13 amino acids. Germline V gene lookup returns CDR1 MDHEN and CDR2 SYDVKM. V lost 2 bases and J 5 bases, leaving 10 bases between the germline ends. The CDR3 DNA is TGTGCCAGCAGTTTACCGGGGATCGACGAGCAGTACTTC. This codes for CASSLPGIDEQYF. Based on the CDR3 plus reference TRBV28 and TRBJ2-7, the full variable domain is DVKVTQSSRYLVKRTGEKVFLECVQDMDHENMFWYRQDPGLGLRLIYFSYDVKMKEKGDIPEGYSVSREKKERFSLILESASTNQTSMYLCASSLPGIDEQYFGPGTRLTVT.

The rearrangement uses TRBV2 and TRBJ1-5; D unclear. The germline V gene has CDR1 SNHLY and CDR2 FYNNEI. Trimming took 3 bases from V and 2 from J, leaving 11 bases between them. This CDR3 has 15 residues. The CDR3 sequence: CASSDLWGGNQPQHF. The CDR3 DNA reads as TGTGCCAGCAGTGACCTTTGGGGAGGCAATCAGCCCCAGCATTTT.

This chain links TRBV28 with TRBJ1-1; D is ambiguous. The germline CDR1 and CDR2 sequences are MDHEN and SYDVKM. V was shortened by 2 bases and J by 1 base, with 5 bases between the two germline ends. The CDR3 loop spans 13 amino acids. CDR3: CASSLPQNTEAFF. The CDR3, as DNA: TGTGCCAGCAGTTTACCACAGAACACTGAAGCTTTCTTT.